These 5 T cell receptor beta chains share one sample of origin, sequenced in a study of cytomegalovirus exposure and HLA in healthy donors. PCR used 60 Vbeta primers and 13 Jbeta primers. Data came from immunoSEQ multiplex PCR; TCRdb stores just in-frame clones and leaves some out. The sample carries approximately 170,000 clones, 65% to 85% recorded once. The source material was PBMCs. Receptors originate from a woman between 18 and 30 years old in good health and CMV-seronegative.

The chain couples TRBV2 to TRBJ2-1; TRBD2 agrees at 8 bases. The ends lost 4 bases at V and 3 bases at J; junction bases unmatched: 5. The length of the CDR3 is 15 residues. Per the germline V gene, CDR1 is SNHLY and CDR2 is FYNNEI. The CDR3 DNA is TGTGCCAGCAGTGTTCGCCGGGGGGGCTACAATGAGCAGTTCTTC. Amino acid sequence: CASSVRRGGYNEQFF.

A few counts support this clone. Sequence at one end of the junction differs from germline and may be a read error. Different DNA sequences within this sample yield the same CDR3. CDR3 amino acids: CASSESEFSGANVLTF. The DNA of the CDR3 is TGTGCCAGCAGTGAAAGCGAGTTCTCTGGGGCCAACGTCCTAACTTTC. This chain uses TRBV25-1 with TRBJ2-6; possibly TRBD1 for D (5 bases). Germline CDR1 MGHDK, CDR2 SYGVNS. The CDR3 consists of 16 residues.

This clone was picked up one time. This chain uses TRBV15 with TRBJ1-2, with D possibly TRBD1 on 5 matching bases. Germline values: CDR1 LNHNV, CDR2 YYDKDF (reference sequence). Trimming removed 3 bases at V and 4 bases at J, with 15 bases between. The CDR3 is 15 residues long. This chain's CDR3 is CATSSDAGLGYGYTF. Written as DNA, the CDR3 is TGTGCCACCAGCAGTGATGCAGGGTTGGGCTATGGCTACACCTTC.

This sequence joins TRBV15 and TRBJ1-2; D remains ambiguous. V was trimmed by 0 bases and J by 4 bases, leaving 12 bases between them. CDR3 length: 15 amino acids. Germline CDR1 and CDR2: LNHNV and YYDKDF (reference sequence). CDR3 amino acids: CATSRDQVASYGYTF. DNA of the CDR3: TGTGCCACCAGCAGAGATCAGGTCGCGTCCTATGGCTACACCTTC.

V gene TRBV28 combines with J gene TRBJ1-1, with D unresolved. V dropped 5 bases and J dropped 1 base, with 11 bases sitting between them. The CDR3 covers 14 residues. CDR1 is MDHEN and CDR2 is SYDVKM in the germline V gene. CDR3 in amino acids: CASSPGLKNTEAFF. CDR3 nucleotides: TGTGCCAGCAGTCCCGGACTGAAGAACACTGAAGCTTTCTTT.